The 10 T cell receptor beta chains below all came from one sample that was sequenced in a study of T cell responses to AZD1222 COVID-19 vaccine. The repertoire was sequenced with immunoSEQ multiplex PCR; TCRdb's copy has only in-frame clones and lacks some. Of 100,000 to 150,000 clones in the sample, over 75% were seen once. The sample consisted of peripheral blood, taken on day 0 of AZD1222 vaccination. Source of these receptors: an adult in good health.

The CDR3 spells CASSSTPGQGAQFDPGELFF. The DNA for the CDR3 is TGTGCCAGCAGCTCGACACCGGGACAGGGGGCGCAATTCGATCCCGGGGAGCTGTTTTTT. The rearrangement uses TRBV11-3 and TRBJ2-2; 12 bases line up with TRBD1. Losses at the gene ends were 4 bases for V and 6 bases for J; bases not matched to a gene: 18. Germline V gene sequence: CDR1 SGHNT, CDR2 YENEEA. The CDR3 sequence is 20 residues long.

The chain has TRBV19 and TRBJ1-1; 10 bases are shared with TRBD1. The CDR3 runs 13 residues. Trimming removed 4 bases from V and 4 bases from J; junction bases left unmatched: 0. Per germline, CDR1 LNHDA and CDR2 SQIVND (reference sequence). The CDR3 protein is CASSRDRGTEAFF. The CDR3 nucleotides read TGTGCCAGTAGTAGGGACAGGGGCACTGAAGCTTTCTTT.

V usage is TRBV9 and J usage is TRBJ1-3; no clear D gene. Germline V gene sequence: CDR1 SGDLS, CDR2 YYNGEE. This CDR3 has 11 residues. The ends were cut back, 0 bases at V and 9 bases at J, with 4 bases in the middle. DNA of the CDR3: TGTGCCAGCAGCGTAGGCGGCACCATATATTTT. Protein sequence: CASSVGGTIYF.

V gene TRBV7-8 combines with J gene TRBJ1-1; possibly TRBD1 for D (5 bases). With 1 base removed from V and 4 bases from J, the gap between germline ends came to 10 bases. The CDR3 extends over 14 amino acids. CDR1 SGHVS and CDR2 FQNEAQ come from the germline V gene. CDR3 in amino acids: CASSLGGAGTEAFF. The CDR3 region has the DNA TGTGCCAGCAGCTTAGGTGGGGCTGGCACTGAAGCTTTCTTT.

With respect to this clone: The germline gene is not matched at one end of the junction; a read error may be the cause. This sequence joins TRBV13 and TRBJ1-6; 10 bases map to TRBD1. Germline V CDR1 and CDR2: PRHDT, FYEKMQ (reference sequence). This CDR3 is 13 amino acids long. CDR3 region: CASSLGGTGDQVF. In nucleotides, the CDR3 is TGTGCCAGCAGCTTAGGGGGGACAGGGGATCAAGTGTTT.

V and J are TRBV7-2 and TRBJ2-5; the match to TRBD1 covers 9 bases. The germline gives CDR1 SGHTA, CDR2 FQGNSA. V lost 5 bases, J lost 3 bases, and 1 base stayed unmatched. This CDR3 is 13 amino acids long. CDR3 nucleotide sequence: TGTGCCAGCAGCAGGGACAGGGAAGAGACCCAGTACTTC. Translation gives CASSRDREETQYF.

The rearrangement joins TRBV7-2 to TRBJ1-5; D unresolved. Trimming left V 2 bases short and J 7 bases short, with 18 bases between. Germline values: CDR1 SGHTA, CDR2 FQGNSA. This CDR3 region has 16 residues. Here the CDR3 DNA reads TGTGCCAGCAGCTTACTCCCGGCAGGCCTGAACCAGCCCCAGCATTTT. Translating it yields CASSLLPAGLNQPQHF.

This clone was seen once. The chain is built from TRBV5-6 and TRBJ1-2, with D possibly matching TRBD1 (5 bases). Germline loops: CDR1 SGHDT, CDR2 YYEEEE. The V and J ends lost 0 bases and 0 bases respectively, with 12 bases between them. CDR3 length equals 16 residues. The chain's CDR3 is CASSLGDSDANYGYTF. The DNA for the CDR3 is TGTGCCAGCAGCTTGGGGGACTCAGACGCTAACTATGGCTACACCTTC.

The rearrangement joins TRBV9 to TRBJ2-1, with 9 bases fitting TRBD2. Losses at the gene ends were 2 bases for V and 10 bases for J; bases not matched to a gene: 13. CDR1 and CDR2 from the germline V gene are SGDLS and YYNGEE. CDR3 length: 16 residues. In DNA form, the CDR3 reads TGTGCCAGCAGCGTCGGAGCGGGGGGTCCCTCGGGAGAGCAGTTCTTC. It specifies CASSVGAGGPSGEQFF. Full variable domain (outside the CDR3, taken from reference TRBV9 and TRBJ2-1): DSGVTQTPKHLITATGQRVTLRCSPRSGDLSVYWYQQSLDQGLQFLIQYYNGEERAKGNILERFSAQQFPDLHSELNLSSLELGDSALYFCASSVGAGGPSGEQFFGPGTRLTVL.

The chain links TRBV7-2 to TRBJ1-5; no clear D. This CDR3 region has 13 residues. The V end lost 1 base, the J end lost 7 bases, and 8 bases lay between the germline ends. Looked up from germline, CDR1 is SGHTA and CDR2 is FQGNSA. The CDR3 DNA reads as TGTGCCAGCAGCTTAGTCGGGTTACAGCCCCAGCATTTT. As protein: CASSLVGLQPQHF.